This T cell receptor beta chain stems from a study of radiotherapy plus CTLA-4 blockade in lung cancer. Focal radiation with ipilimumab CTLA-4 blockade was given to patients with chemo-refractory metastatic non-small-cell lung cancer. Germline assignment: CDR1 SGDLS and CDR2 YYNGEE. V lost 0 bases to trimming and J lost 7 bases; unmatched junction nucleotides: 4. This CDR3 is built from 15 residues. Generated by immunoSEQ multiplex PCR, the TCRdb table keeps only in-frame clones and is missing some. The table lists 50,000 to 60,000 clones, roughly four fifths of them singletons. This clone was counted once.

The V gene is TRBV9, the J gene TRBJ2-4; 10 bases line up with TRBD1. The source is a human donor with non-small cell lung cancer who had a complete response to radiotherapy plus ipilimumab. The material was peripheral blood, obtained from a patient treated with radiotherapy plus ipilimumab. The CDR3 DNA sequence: TGTGCCAGCAGCGTAGGCCCGGGACAGGGGAACATTCAGTACTTC. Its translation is CASSVGPGQGNIQYF.